The present entry profiles one T cell receptor beta chain with its context. The CDR3 sequence is 15 residues long. With V trimmed by 0 bases and J by 6 bases, 7 bases remained unmatched. Germline V gives CDR1 SGHVS, CDR2 FQNEAQ. This sample is part of a study of blood T cell repertoires in COVID-19. On the study more broadly: The origin of the acute and convalescent COVID-19 samples was the United States, Italy and Spain. PBMCs, B-cell-depleted T cells, or T cells provided the cDNA or gDNA that made up the material.

How the authors handled the data: Amplified reference gene primers provided the basis for estimating nucleated cell counts. The data were produced by immunoSEQ multiplex PCR, yet TCRdb's version contains in-frame clones alone and is incomplete. That table furnishes V, J and clone size, whereas the DNA furnished D and trimming. The repertoire holds tens of thousands of clones, with about 80% as singletons. This chain links TRBV7-8 with TRBJ1-2, with 7 bases lining up with TRBD1. The TCR sequence derives from a woman aged 80 or over with acute or convalescent COVID-19. Sequencing was done on a sample of peripheral blood. For the CDR3, the DNA is TGTGCCAGCAGCTTAGCGCGGAGGGGGCGCGATGGCTACACCTTC. Translated: CASSLARRGRDGYTF. The variable domain in full, with the rest retrieved from reference TRBV7-8 and TRBJ1-2, is GAGVSQSPRYKVAKRGQDVALRCDPISGHVSLFWYQQALGQGPEFLTYFQNEAQLDKSGLPSDRFFAERPEGSVSTLKIQRTQQEDSAVYLCASSLARRGRDGYTFGSGTRLTVV.